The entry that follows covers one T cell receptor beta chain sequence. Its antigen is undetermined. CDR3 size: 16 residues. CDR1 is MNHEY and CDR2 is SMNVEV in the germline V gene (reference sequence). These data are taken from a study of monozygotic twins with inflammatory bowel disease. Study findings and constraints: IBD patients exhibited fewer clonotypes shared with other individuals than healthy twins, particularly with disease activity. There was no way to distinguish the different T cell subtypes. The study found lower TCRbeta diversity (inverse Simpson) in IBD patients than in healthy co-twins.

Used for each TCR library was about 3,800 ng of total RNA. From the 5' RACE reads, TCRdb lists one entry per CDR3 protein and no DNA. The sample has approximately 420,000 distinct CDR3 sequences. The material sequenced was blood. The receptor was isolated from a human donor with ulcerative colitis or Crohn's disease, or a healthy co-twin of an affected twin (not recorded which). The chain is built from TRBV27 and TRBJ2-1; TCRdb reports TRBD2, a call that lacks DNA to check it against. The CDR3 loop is CASSLRTSGGTNEQFF.